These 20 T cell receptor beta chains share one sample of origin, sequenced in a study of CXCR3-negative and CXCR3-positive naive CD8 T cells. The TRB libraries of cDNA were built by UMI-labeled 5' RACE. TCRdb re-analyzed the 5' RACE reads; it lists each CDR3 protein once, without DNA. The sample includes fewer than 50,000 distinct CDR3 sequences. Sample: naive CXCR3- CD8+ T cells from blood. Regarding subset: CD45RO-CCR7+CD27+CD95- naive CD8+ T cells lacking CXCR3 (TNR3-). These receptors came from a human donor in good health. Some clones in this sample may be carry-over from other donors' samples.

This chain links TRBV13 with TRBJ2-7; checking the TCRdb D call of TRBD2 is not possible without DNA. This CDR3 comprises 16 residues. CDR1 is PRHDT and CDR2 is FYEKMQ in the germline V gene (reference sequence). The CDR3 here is CASSGPQRGASYEQYF.

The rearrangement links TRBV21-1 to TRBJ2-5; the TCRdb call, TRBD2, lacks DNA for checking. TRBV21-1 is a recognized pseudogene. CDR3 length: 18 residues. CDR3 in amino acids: CASSNPMTSGGIQETQYF.

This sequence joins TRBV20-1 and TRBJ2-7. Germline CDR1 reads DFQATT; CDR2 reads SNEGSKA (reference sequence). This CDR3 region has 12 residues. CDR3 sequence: CSAFRRGGEQYF.

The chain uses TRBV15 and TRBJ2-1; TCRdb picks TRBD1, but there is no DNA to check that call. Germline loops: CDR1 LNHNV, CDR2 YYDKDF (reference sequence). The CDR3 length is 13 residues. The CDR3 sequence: CATSTGVGNEQFF.

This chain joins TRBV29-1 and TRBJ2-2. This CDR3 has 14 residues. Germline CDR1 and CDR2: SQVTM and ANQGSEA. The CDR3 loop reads CSVEEALPTGELFF.

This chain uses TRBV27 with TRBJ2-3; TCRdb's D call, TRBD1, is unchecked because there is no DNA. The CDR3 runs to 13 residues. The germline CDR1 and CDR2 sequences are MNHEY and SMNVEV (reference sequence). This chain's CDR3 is CASSWDASYTQYF.

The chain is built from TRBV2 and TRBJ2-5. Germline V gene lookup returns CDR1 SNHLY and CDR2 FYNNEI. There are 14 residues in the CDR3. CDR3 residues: CASSSQSGWETQYF.

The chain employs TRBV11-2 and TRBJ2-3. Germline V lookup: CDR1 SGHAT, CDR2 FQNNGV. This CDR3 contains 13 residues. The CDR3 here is CASSLELTDTQYF.

The CDR3 spells CSVETGTGYEQYF. The V gene is TRBV29-1, the J gene TRBJ2-7; TCRdb gives TRBD1 as the D gene, but with no DNA this cannot be confirmed. Germline lookup yields CDR1 SQVTM and CDR2 ANQGSEA. CDR3 length: 13 residues.

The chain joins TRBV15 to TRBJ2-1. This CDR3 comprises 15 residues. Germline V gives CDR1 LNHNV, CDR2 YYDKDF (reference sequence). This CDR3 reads CATSAAGGAYNEQFF.

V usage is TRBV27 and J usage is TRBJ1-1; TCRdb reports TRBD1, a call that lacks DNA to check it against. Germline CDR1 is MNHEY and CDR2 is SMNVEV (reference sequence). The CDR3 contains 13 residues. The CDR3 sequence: CASGHTGGTEAFF.

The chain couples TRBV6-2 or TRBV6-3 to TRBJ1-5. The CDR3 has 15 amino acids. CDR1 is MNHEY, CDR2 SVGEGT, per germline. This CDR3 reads CASSYGIRGNQPQHF.

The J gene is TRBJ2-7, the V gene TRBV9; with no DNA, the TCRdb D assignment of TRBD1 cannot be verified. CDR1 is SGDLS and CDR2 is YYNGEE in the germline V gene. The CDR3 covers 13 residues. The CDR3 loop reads CASSVGDRPEQYF.

The CDR3 here is CSARDYGGGYTF. The chain employs TRBV20-1 and TRBJ1-2. The CDR3 contains 12 residues. The V gene's germline CDR1 is DFQATT and CDR2 SNEGSKA (reference sequence).

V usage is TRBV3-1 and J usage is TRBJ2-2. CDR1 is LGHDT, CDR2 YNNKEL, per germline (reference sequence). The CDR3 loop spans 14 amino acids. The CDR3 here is CASSPQLRPGELFF.

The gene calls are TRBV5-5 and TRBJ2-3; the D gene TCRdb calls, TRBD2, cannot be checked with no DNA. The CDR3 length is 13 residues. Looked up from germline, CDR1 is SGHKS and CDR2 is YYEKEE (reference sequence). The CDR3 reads CASTSWIADTQYF.

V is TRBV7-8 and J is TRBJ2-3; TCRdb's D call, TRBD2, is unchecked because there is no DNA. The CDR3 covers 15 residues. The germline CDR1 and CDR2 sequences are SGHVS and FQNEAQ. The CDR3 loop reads CASSFNPRGTDTQYF.

The CDR3: CASSFGQGTDTQYF. The chain recombines TRBV11-2 with TRBJ2-3; with no DNA, the TCRdb D assignment of TRBD1 cannot be verified. CDR1 and CDR2 (germline): SGHAT, FQNNGV. The CDR3 covers 14 residues. The complete variable domain, with remaining parts taken from reference TRBV11-2 and TRBJ2-3, reads EAGVAQSPRYKIIEKRQSVAFWCNPISGHATLYWYQQILGQGPKLLIQFQNNGVVDDSQLPKDRFSAERLKGVDSTLKIQPAKLEDSAVYLCASSFGQGTDTQYFGPGTRLTVL.

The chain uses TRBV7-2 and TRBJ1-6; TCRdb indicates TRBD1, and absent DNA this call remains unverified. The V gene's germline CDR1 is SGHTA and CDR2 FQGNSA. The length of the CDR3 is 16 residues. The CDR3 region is CASSLGTGGHNSPLHF.

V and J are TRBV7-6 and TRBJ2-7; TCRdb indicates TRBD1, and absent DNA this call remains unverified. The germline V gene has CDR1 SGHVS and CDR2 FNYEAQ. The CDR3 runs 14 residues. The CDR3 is CASSLGDGGWWQYF.